The clone carrying this T cell receptor beta chain was found many times. Its antigen is not known. The record originates from a study of T cell repertoires in cytomegalovirus infection. Study background: It can be stated that public TCR beta signatures indicated CMV infection as well as a matching HLA type.

TCRdb redid the calling of the reads with MiXCR, one entry per CDR3 protein. In the table there are approximately 550,000 distinct CDR3 sequences, about 15% of which are singletons. The length of the CDR3 is 16 residues. Trimming took off 3 bases at V and 7 bases at J, with 19 bases between the two ends. The germline V gene encodes CDR1 SGHRS and CDR2 YFSETQ. Whole-study results and caveats: People with CMV and the relevant HLA were identified by cumulative public TCR beta family frequency. Clonotype analysis showed dominance of the ex vivo response by HLA-C-restricted CMV-specific TCR beta clonotypes.

The clonotype originates from a human donor in good health (CMV status not recorded). Some clones in this sample may be carry-over from other donors' samples. The chain has TRBV5-1 and TRBJ2-2; a weak D match, TRBD2 (5 bases). The specimen was CD8+ T cells from PBMCs. Written as DNA, the CDR3 is TGCGCCAGCAGCTCGGCCGGGCCCAGCGGAATCGGGGAGCTGTTTTTT. This encodes CASSSAGPSGIGELFF.